This TCR beta chain was retrieved from a study of T cell responses to AZD1222 COVID-19 vaccine. Germline CDR1 is SGHTA and CDR2 is FQGNSA. V lost 5 bases, J lost 0 bases, and 3 bases stayed unmatched. The CDR3 covers 15 residues. As concerns this clone: Its target is not known.

Repertoires were generated with immunoSEQ multiplex PCR, while TCRdb's copy carries only in-frame clones and drops some. The sample holds about 150,000 clones; approximately 93% are singletons and the top ten take less than 1.5%. Notes on the study in general: Elevations in Spike-specific TCR breadth and depth followed administration of two AZD1222 doses.

V and J are TRBV7-2 and TRBJ2-1; 8 bases align to TRBD2. Sequencing used peripheral blood, obtained 28 days after the second AZD1222 dose. The clonotype originates from an adult who received the AZD1222 COVID-19 vaccine. CDR3 coding DNA: TGTGCCAGCAGCCGGGAGGGGAGCTCCTACAATGAGCAGTTCTTC. Amino acid sequence: CASSREGSSYNEQFF.